A few counts support the clone carrying this T cell receptor beta chain. Its specificity is not known. The PCR was carried out with 60 Vbeta primers and 13 Jbeta primers. Data came from immunoSEQ multiplex PCR; TCRdb stores just in-frame clones and leaves some out. This table has 130,000 or so clones, 64% appearing once. The entry originates in a study of cytomegalovirus exposure and HLA in healthy donors. Study-level information: Approximately 81% of 300 to 450 genotyped donors fell in the Caucasian-associated ancestry cluster.

Overall study findings and caveats: A previous analysis found most TCR beta V segments productive roughly 87% or roughly 30% of the time. Presence/absence analyses took donor sequencing depth as roughly uniform. TCR sequences were mostly rare, though some public TCRs occurred in many donors.

Between the trimmed V and J ends, which lost 7 bases and 7 bases, there was a span of 19 bases. The germline CDR1 and CDR2 sequences are LNHDA and SQIVND (reference sequence). The CDR3 consists of 15 residues. Sequenced input: PBMCs. This sequence originates from a woman aged 40-49 years in good health and CMV-seronegative. The chain recombines TRBV19 with TRBJ1-4, with D tentatively TRBD1 (6 bases). The CDR3 protein is CASTVGGAVGEKLFF. CDR3 bases: TGTGCCAGTACCGTGGGGGGGGCTGTTGGTGAAAAACTGTTTTTT.